This TCR beta chain was found in a study of blood T cell repertoires in COVID-19. Sequencing used immunoSEQ multiplex PCR; TCRdb keeps in-frame clones, though not all of them. The profile shows 60,000 to 75,000 clones, approximately 79% of them singletons. Sequencing was carried out using peripheral blood. The clonotype comes from a woman aged 45-65 years with acute or convalescent COVID-19.

The CDR3 loop is CASSLKDSGVSGVYEQYF. As DNA, the CDR3 is TGTGCCAGCAGCTTAAAGGACAGCGGGGTTAGCGGGGTTTACGAGCAGTACTTC. The J gene is TRBJ2-7, the V gene TRBV7-2; 8 nucleotides line up with TRBD2. With V trimmed by 2 bases and J by 4 bases, 16 bases remained unmatched. This CDR3 region has 18 residues. Germline CDR1 reads SGHTA; CDR2 reads FQGNSA.